This entry lists 13 T cell receptor beta chains sequenced from one sample in a study of T-cell memory formation after mild COVID-19. TCRdb itself ran the 5' RACE reads through MiXCR, one entry per CDR3 protein. This sample carries about 470,000 distinct CDR3 sequences, around 25% of them seen once, and the ten largest clones take around 12%. The sample taken for sequencing was PBMCs or a T cell subset sorted from them (not recorded which). The source is an adult woman who had mild COVID-19 (a few samples of this study predate the infection). Cell type and time point are not known.

This clonotype was detected only a few times. The chain joins TRBV5-6 to TRBJ2-7; perhaps TRBD1 as D (5 bases). The CDR3 loop spans 14 amino acids. Trimming removed 2 bases from V and 3 bases from J, with 12 bases in between. Germline-derived CDR1 and CDR2 are SGHDT and YYEEEE. The chain's CDR3 is CASSFGAQSYEQYF. The CDR3 DNA reads as TGTGCCAGCAGCTTTGGGGCACAAAGCTACGAGCAGTACTTC.

This rearrangement joins TRBV7-8 to TRBJ2-3; the match to TRBD2 covers 9 bases. The germline gives CDR1 SGHVS, CDR2 FQNEAQ. With V trimmed by 0 bases and J by 5 bases, 9 bases remained unmatched. The CDR3 loop spans 17 amino acids. The CDR3 nucleotides are TGTGCCAGCAGCTTAGCTGTTGGCGGGAGGGCAGGAGATACGCAGTATTTT. Its translation is CASSLAVGGRAGDTQYF.

The CDR3 region has the DNA TGCAGTGCTACGGAGAAGCGGCTCAAAAACATTCAGTACTTC. This sequence encodes CSATEKRLKNIQYF. The chain is built from TRBV20-1 and TRBJ2-4, with D tentatively TRBD2 (5 bases). The CDR3 length is 14 residues. Trimming pared 4 bases from V and 3 bases from J, leaving 13 bases between. Germline assignment: CDR1 DFQATT and CDR2 SNEGSKA (reference sequence).

This clonotype came up many times. This chain uses TRBV7-8 with TRBJ2-5; 10 bases align to TRBD2. The CDR3 is 17 amino acids. V shed 6 bases, J shed 1 base, and the junction held 11 bases outside the gene matches. The V gene's germline CDR1 is SGHVS and CDR2 FQNEAQ. CDR3 in amino acids: CASSQSLAGVLQETQYF. The CDR3 nucleotides read TGTGCCAGCAGTCAATCCCTAGCGGGAGTCCTCCAAGAGACCCAGTACTTC.

The V gene is TRBV9, the J gene TRBJ2-1; TRBD2 aligns across 9 bases. The CDR3 consists of 18 residues. Germline-derived CDR1 and CDR2 are SGDLS and YYNGEE. V shed 3 bases and J 4 bases; nucleotides not matched to a gene: 14. The CDR3 DNA reads TGTGCCAGCAGCGATGACCCTCTACTAGCGGGCAGGTACAATGAGCAGTTCTTC. The encoded protein is CASSDDPLLAGRYNEQFF.

The sample holds a few counts of this clonotype. V gene TRBV5-1 combines with J gene TRBJ1-1; TRBD1 is a possible D gene (5 bases). The V end was cut by 4 bases, the J end by 1 base, with 14 bases between. Germline CDR1 SGHRS, CDR2 YFSETQ. This CDR3 contains 15 residues. The DNA for the CDR3 is TGCGCCAGCAGCGGTAAAGACAGCTGGAACACTGAAGCTTTCTTT. Its translation: CASSGKDSWNTEAFF. Full variable domain (missing parts from reference TRBV5-1 and TRBJ1-1): KAGVTQTPRYLIKTRGQQVTLSCSPISGHRSVSWYQQTPGQGLQFLFEYFSETQRNKGNFPGRFSGRQFSNSRSEMNVSTLELGDSALYLCASSGKDSWNTEAFFGQGTRLTVV.

There are a few counts of this clonotype. This chain uses TRBV30 with TRBJ1-1, with D hard to call. Trimming removed 4 bases from V and 0 bases from J, with 21 bases in between. This CDR3 comprises 17 residues. Germline loops: CDR1 GTSNPN, CDR2 SVGIG (reference sequence). DNA for the CDR3: TGTGCCTGGAAGGGCGGTCAGCGGTATCCCATGAACACTGAAGCTTTCTTT. Translation gives CAWKGGQRYPMNTEAFF.

The rearrangement links TRBV29-1 to TRBJ2-7; TRBD2 aligns across 14 bases. Germline V lookup: CDR1 SQVTM, CDR2 ANQGSEA. Losses at the gene ends were 7 bases for V and 3 bases for J; bases not matched to a gene: 8. The CDR3 is 15 amino acids. CDR3 in amino acids: CSARGTSGRRYEQYF. CDR3 nucleotides: TGCAGCGCCAGAGGGACTAGCGGGAGACGCTACGAGCAGTACTTC.

The table lists this clonotype with a few counts. The V gene is TRBV12-3 or TRBV12-4, the J gene TRBJ2-7, with 9 bases that match TRBD1. V was clipped by 11 bases and J by 7 bases; unmatched bases: 6. The CDR3 is 11 residues long. In nucleotides, the CDR3 is TGTGCCGCGGGACAGGGAGGTGAGCAGTACTTC. Translated, it gives CAAGQGGEQYF.

The genes are TRBV7-2 and TRBJ2-3; 12 nucleotides match TRBD2. J gave up 3 bases and V 6 bases, and 10 bases lay outside the gene matches. CDR3 length: 17 residues. The germline CDR1 and CDR2 sequences are SGHTA and FQGNSA. DNA for the CDR3: TGTGCCAGCAGGCTAGCGGGAGGGCCAGGGTCAACAGATACGCAGTATTTT. Translating gives CASRLAGGPGSTDTQYF.

In its sample, this clonotype was seen a few times. The gene calls are TRBV4-2 and TRBJ1-6; no definite D call. The CDR3 extends over 14 amino acids. Trimming pared 0 bases from V and 7 bases from J, leaving 7 bases between. Germline V gives CDR1 LGHNA, CDR2 YNFKEQ. The CDR3 region is CASSQERENSPLHF. As DNA, the CDR3 is TGTGCCAGCAGCCAAGAAAGGGAAAATTCACCCCTCCACTTT.

This clonotype was seen more than once but under ten times. The V gene is TRBV7-3, the J gene TRBJ2-1; either TRBD1 or TRBD2 may fit D (5 bases each). Trimming cost V 5 bases and J 10 bases, with 12 bases left between them. The CDR3 has 12 residues. Germline CDR1 reads SGHTA; CDR2 reads FQGTGA. The CDR3 DNA sequence: TGTGCCAGCAGCCTGGGGGATGGGGAGCAGTTCTTC. As protein: CASSLGDGEQFF.

The V and J genes are TRBV5-1 and TRBJ1-1; D ambiguous. V was pared by 3 bases and J by 0 bases, with 15 bases between. Germline loops: CDR1 SGHRS, CDR2 YFSETQ. CDR3 length: 16 amino acids. The CDR3, as DNA: TGCGCCAGCAGCTCAACCTGGACGCCCTTGAACACTGAAGCTTTCTTT. This codes for CASSSTWTPLNTEAFF.